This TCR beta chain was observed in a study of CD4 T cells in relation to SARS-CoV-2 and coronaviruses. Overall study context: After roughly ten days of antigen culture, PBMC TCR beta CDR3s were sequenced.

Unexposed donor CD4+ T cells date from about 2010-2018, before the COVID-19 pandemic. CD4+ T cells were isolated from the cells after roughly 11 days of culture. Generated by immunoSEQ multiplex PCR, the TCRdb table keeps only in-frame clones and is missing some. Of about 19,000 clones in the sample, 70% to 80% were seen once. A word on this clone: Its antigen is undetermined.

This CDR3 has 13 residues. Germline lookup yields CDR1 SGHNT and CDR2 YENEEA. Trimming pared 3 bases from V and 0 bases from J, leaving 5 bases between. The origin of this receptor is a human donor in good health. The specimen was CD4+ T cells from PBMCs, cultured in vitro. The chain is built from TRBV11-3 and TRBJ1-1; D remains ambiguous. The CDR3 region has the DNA TGTGCCAGCAGCTTGGGAGTGAACACTGAAGCTTTCTTT. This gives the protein CASSLGVNTEAFF.